Listed below are T cell receptor beta chains from one sample, sequenced in a study of blood T cell repertoires in COVID-19. The method was immunoSEQ multiplex PCR; TCRdb's version includes in-frame clones alone and lacks a portion of them. The sample lists under 150,000 clones, around four fifths seen once, with less than 7% in the top ten. Material for sequencing was PBMCs or T cells enriched from blood (not recorded which). These receptors originate from a woman aged 40 to 49 who had recovered from COVID-19. The CDR3 runs from the conserved cysteine through the conserved F or W. The D gene is left open where the match is weak. Clone sizes are given selectively: once, few, many, or a class where the clone is expanded.

j_gene: TRBJ1-1; abundance: -; d_gene: -; v_gene: TRBV30; CDR3aa: CAWTPGTPSAFF; CDR3nt: TGTGCCTGGACCCCCGGGACTCCGTCGGCTTTCTTT
j_gene: TRBJ1-2; abundance: -; d_gene: TRBD1; v_gene: TRBV2; CDR3aa: CASSQNQDRGYGYTF; CDR3nt: TGTGCCAGCAGCCAAAATCAGGACAGGGGCTATGGCTACACCTTC
j_gene: TRBJ2-7; abundance: -; d_gene: -; v_gene: TRBV6-1; CDR3aa: CASSERGYTFYEQYF; CDR3nt: TGTGCCAGCAGTGAAAGGGGTTACACGTTCTACGAGCAGTACTTC
j_gene: TRBJ2-2; abundance: -; d_gene: TRBD1; v_gene: TRBV9; CDR3aa: CASSLPGTGVRELFF; CDR3nt: TGTGCCAGCAGCCTCCCCGGGACAGGGGTCCGGGAGCTGTTTTTT
j_gene: TRBJ1-2; abundance: -; d_gene: -; v_gene: TRBV19; CDR3aa: CASSYRQPAFYGYTF; CDR3nt: TGTGCCAGTAGTTATCGACAGCCGGCGTTCTATGGCTACACCTTC
j_gene: TRBJ1-2; abundance: -; d_gene: TRBD1; v_gene: TRBV24-1; CDR3aa: CATSEDRGLPSGYTF; CDR3nt: TGTGCCACCAGTGAAGACAGGGGCCTCCCCAGCGGCTACACCTTC
j_gene: TRBJ2-7; abundance: -; d_gene: -; v_gene: TRBV6-5; CDR3aa: CASSYDRTYEQYF; CDR3nt: TGTGCCAGCAGTTATGACAGGACCTACGAGCAGTACTTC
j_gene: TRBJ2-7; abundance: -; d_gene: TRBD1; v_gene: TRBV14; CDR3aa: CASSQGQGTYEQYF; CDR3nt: TGTGCCAGCAGCCAAGGACAGGGGACCTACGAGCAGTACTTC
j_gene: TRBJ1-1; abundance: -; d_gene: TRBD1; v_gene: TRBV2; CDR3aa: CASSADRGPNTEAFF; CDR3nt: TGTGCCAGCAGTGCGGACAGGGGACCGAACACTGAAGCTTTCTTT
j_gene: TRBJ1-4; abundance: -; d_gene: TRBD1; v_gene: TRBV7-8; CDR3aa: CASSSIIRGLGEKLFF; CDR3nt: TGTGCCAGCAGCTCCATTATCAGGGGGCTGGGCGAAAAACTGTTTTTT
j_gene: TRBJ1-1; abundance: -; d_gene: -; v_gene: TRBV2; CDR3aa: CASRPDSQNTEAFF; CDR3nt: TGTGCCAGCAGACCCGACAGCCAGAACACTGAAGCTTTCTTT
j_gene: TRBJ2-7; abundance: -; d_gene: -; v_gene: TRBV5-6; CDR3aa: CASSTVTLSYEQYF; CDR3nt: TGTGCCAGCAGTACAGTAACGTTAAGCTACGAGCAGTACTTC
j_gene: TRBJ1-1; abundance: -; d_gene: -; v_gene: TRBV7-6; CDR3aa: CASKVQVNTEAFF; CDR3nt: TGTGCCAGCAAGGTACAGGTGAACACTGAAGCTTTCTTT
j_gene: TRBJ1-2; abundance: -; d_gene: TRBD1; v_gene: TRBV5-1; CDR3aa: CASSKGQGSRENYGYTF; CDR3nt: TGCGCCAGCAGCAAGGGACAGGGATCGAGGGAGAACTATGGCTACACCTTC
j_gene: TRBJ2-7; abundance: -; d_gene: TRBD2; v_gene: TRBV4-1; CDR3aa: CASSQDWTSGNYEQYF; CDR3nt: TGCGCCAGCAGCCAAGACTGGACTAGCGGGAACTACGAGCAGTACTTC
j_gene: TRBJ1-2; abundance: -; d_gene: TRBD1; v_gene: TRBV6-4; CDR3aa: CASSDGTDINYGYTF; CDR3nt: TGTGCCAGCAGTGACGGGACAGATATAAACTATGGCTACACCTTC
j_gene: TRBJ2-5; abundance: once; d_gene: TRBD2; v_gene: TRBV5-1; CDR3aa: CASKISGDRETQYF; CDR3nt: TGCGCCAGCAAAATAAGCGGGGACCGGGAGACCCAGTACTTC
j_gene: TRBJ1-3; abundance: -; d_gene: -; v_gene: TRBV10-3; CDR3aa: CAIGRSGPGNTIYF; CDR3nt: TGTGCCATAGGGCGATCAGGGCCTGGAAACACCATATATTTT
j_gene: TRBJ2-5; abundance: -; d_gene: TRBD1; v_gene: TRBV18; CDR3aa: CASSLTGTGGQETQYF; CDR3nt: TGTGCCAGCTCACTTACCGGGACAGGGGGCCAAGAGACCCAGTACTTC
j_gene: TRBJ2-7; abundance: -; d_gene: -; v_gene: TRBV6-5; CDR3aa: CASREIGYEQYF; CDR3nt: TGTGCCAGCAGGGAGATCGGGTACGAGCAGTACTTC